The rows below give T cell receptor beta chains drawn from one sample of a study of T cell changes during pregnancy in multiple sclerosis. The method was immunoSEQ multiplex PCR; TCRdb's version includes in-frame clones alone and lacks a portion of them. Of about 59,000 clones listed, approximately 93% were seen once; the top ten hold less than 3.5%. The sample in question was CD8+ T cells from peripheral blood mononuclear cells, obtained in the third trimester of pregnancy. These receptors came from a female donor with multiple sclerosis, enrolled in a pregnancy study. Both conserved end residues are part of each CDR3. D genes are given only for firm matches. The size field is filled for only some rows; it gives once, few, many or a size class.

CASSSPTGSEQFF	TGTGCCAGCAGCTCCCCGACAGGTAGCGAGCAGTTCTTC	.	.	TRBV7-9	TRBJ2-1
CASSYSRGQGQEQYF	TGTGCCAGCAGTTACTCGAGAGGACAGGGTCAAGAGCAGTACTTC	.	TRBD1	TRBV6-6	TRBJ2-7
CASSTKDRTISNTGELFF	TGTGCCAGCAGCACCAAAGATAGGACAATATCGAACACCGGGGAGCTGTTTTTT	.	.	TRBV11-2	TRBJ2-2
CASSAAGSYEQYF	TGTGCCAGCAGCGCCGCCGGCTCCTACGAGCAGTACTTC	.	.	TRBV28	TRBJ2-7
CASSIQQGASEKLFF	TGTGCCAGTAGTATACAACAGGGGGCGAGTGAAAAACTGTTTTTT	.	TRBD1	TRBV19	TRBJ1-4
CASCLTEYNEQFF	TGCGCCAGCTGTTTGACTGAATACAATGAGCAGTTCTTC	.	.	TRBV10-2	TRBJ2-1
CASSGGGYEQYF	TGTGCCAGCAGCGGAGGCGGGTACGAGCAGTACTTC	.	.	TRBV7-9	TRBJ2-7
CASSRGTGRVQETQYF	TGTGCCAGCAGCCGTGGGACAGGGAGAGTCCAAGAGACCCAGTACTTC	.	TRBD1	TRBV5-6	TRBJ2-5
CSVEEGVRGYTF	TGCAGCGTTGAAGAGGGAGTTCGTGGCTACACCTTC	.	.	TRBV29-1	TRBJ1-2
CASSPFNGGGTKETQYF	TGTGCCAGCAGCCCCTTCAATGGAGGGGGGACTAAGGAGACCCAGTACTTC	.	.	TRBV9	TRBJ2-5
CASSMGLAGVTDTQYF	TGTGCCAGTAGTATGGGACTAGCGGGGGTCACAGATACGCAGTATTTT	.	TRBD2	TRBV19	TRBJ2-3
CASSLSRGTEAFF	TGTGCCAGCAGTTTATCGAGGGGGACTGAAGCTTTCTTT	.	.	TRBV27	TRBJ1-1
CASSLSIGLAGVGEQYF	TGTGCCAGCAGTTTATCGATTGGGCTAGCGGGAGTGGGCGAGCAGTACTTC	.	TRBD2	TRBV27	TRBJ2-7
CASGRGQGNTEAFF	TGTGCTAGTGGTCGGGGACAGGGGAACACTGAAGCTTTCTTT	few	TRBD1	TRBV12-5	TRBJ1-1
CASSWTSGIRGEQYF	TGTGCCAGTAGCTGGACTAGCGGGATCCGTGGCGAGCAGTACTTC	.	TRBD2	TRBV19	TRBJ2-7
CASLGTGPQRETQYF	TGTGCCAGCCTTGGGACAGGACCGCAGAGAGAGACCCAGTACTTC	.	TRBD1	TRBV2	TRBJ2-5
CASSLRGQGQPQHF	TGTGCCAGCAGTTTAAGGGGTCAGGGGCAGCCCCAGCATTTT	.	.	TRBV27	TRBJ1-5
CATIGGAGKYNEQFF	TGTGCCACCATCGGAGGAGCGGGGAAATACAATGAGCAGTTCTTC	.	TRBD2	TRBV15	TRBJ2-1
CASSLVGGNTEAFF	TGTGCCAGCAGCTTGGTGGGGGGGAACACTGAAGCTTTCTTT	.	.	TRBV5-4	TRBJ1-1
CASSGLGLYEQYF	TGTGCCAGCAGCGGACTAGGTCTATACGAGCAGTACTTC	few	TRBD2	TRBV2	TRBJ2-7
CASSLEGQNTEAFF	TGTGCCAGCAGCTTAGAGGGGCAGAACACTGAAGCTTTCTTT	.	.	TRBV7-6	TRBJ1-1
CASSPATGGGQPQHF	TGTGCCAGCAGTCCCGCGACAGGGGGCGGTCAGCCCCAGCATTTT	.	TRBD1	TRBV27	TRBJ1-5
CASSPRGAGRTDTQYF	TGCGCCAGCAGCCCAAGAGGAGCGGGACGCACAGATACGCAGTATTTT	.	TRBD2	TRBV5-1	TRBJ2-3
CASSLKRGGYTF	TGTGCCAGCAGCTTAAAGCGGGGTGGCTACACCTTC	.	.	TRBV7-8	TRBJ1-2
CASSIGGGGEQYF	TGTGCCAGTAGTATCGGAGGCGGCGGCGAGCAGTACTTC	.	.	TRBV19	TRBJ2-7
CASTQGVVPYGYTF	TGTGCCAGCACCCAGGGGGTAGTTCCATATGGCTACACCTTC	.	TRBD1	TRBV28	TRBJ1-2
CASSAAGELFF	TGTGCCAGTAGTGCGGCCGGGGAGCTGTTTTTT	.	.	TRBV19	TRBJ2-2
CASSPGTGGVRDTEAFF	TGTGCCAGCAGCCCAGGGACAGGGGGGGTTAGGGACACTGAAGCTTTCTTT	.	TRBD1	TRBV7-9	TRBJ1-1
CASSQGTSGEFRSSYNEQFF	TGCGCCAGCAGCCAGGGGACTAGCGGGGAGTTTCGGAGCTCCTACAATGAGCAGTTCTTC	.	TRBD2	TRBV4-1	TRBJ2-1
CASSPKGVQAGANVLTF	TGTGCCAGCAGCCCTAAGGGGGTTCAGGCTGGGGCCAACGTCCTGACTTTC	.	.	TRBV27	TRBJ2-6
CSVVLVLGQGETGGPSTYNEQFF	TGCAGCGTTGTCCTCGTCCTGGGTCAGGGGGAGACGGGAGGGCCGAGTACCTACAATGAGCAGTTCTTC	.	.	TRBV29-1	TRBJ2-1
CASRGQTHSNQPQHF	TGTGCCAGTAGGGGGCAAACACATAGCAATCAGCCCCAGCATTTT	.	.	TRBV19	TRBJ1-5
CASSLGGSYNEQFF	TGTGCCAGCAGCCTAGGGGGCTCCTACAATGAGCAGTTCTTC	.	.	TRBV27	TRBJ2-1
CASSESGADTQYF	TGTGCCAGCAGTGAATCAGGGGCAGATACGCAGTATTTT	.	.	TRBV25-1	TRBJ2-3
CASSVGTATYGYTF	TGTGCCAGCAGCGTTGGGACAGCTACGTATGGCTACACCTTC	.	TRBD1	TRBV9	TRBJ1-2
CASSYGTGWTEAFF	TGTGCCAGTAGTTACGGGACAGGGTGGACTGAAGCTTTCTTT	.	TRBD1	TRBV19	TRBJ1-1
CASSPLAGATDTQYF	TGTGCCAGTAGTCCACTAGCGGGAGCCACAGATACGCAGTATTTT	once	TRBD2	TRBV19	TRBJ2-3
CASSLGQGGIETQYF	TGCGCCAGCAGCTTGGGACAGGGGGGAATTGAGACCCAGTACTTC	.	TRBD1	TRBV5-1	TRBJ2-5
CASSLRVGGETQYF	TGTGCCAGCAGTTTAAGGGTCGGGGGAGAGACCCAGTACTTC	.	.	TRBV27	TRBJ2-5
CASSPYDWDEQYF	TGTGCCAGCAGCCCCTATGACTGGGACGAGCAGTACTTC	.	.	TRBV9	TRBJ2-7
CASSVAPPGQGNWQYF	TGTGCCAGTAGTGTAGCCCCTCCGGGACAGGGGAACTGGCAGTACTTC	.	TRBD1	TRBV19	TRBJ2-7
CASSFDGRAGDTQYF	TGTGCCAGCAGTTTTGACGGGAGGGCCGGAGATACGCAGTATTTT	.	TRBD2	TRBV27	TRBJ2-3
CASSFTIYRSGGKNTGELFF	TGCGCCAGCAGCTTCACGATATATCGATCAGGGGGGAAAAACACCGGGGAGCTGTTTTTT	.	.	TRBV5-1	TRBJ2-2
CASSSAEVEQYF	TGTGCCAGCAGCTCAGCGGAGGTCGAGCAGTACTTC	.	.	TRBV5-6	TRBJ2-7
CASSLNLGLGYGYTF	TGCGCCAGCAGCTTGAATCTGGGGCTGGGCTATGGCTACACCTTC	.	.	TRBV5-1	TRBJ1-2
CASSLGGGEQFF	TGTGCCAGCAGCTTGGGGGGGGGTGAGCAGTTCTTC	.	TRBD2	TRBV5-4	TRBJ2-1
CASSSAGVNQPQHF	TGTGCCAGCAGTTCTGCAGGGGTAAATCAGCCCCAGCATTTT	.	.	TRBV28	TRBJ1-5
CASSLLTGGTEAFF	TGTGCCAGCAGCTTACTTACAGGGGGCACTGAAGCTTTCTTT	.	TRBD1	TRBV5-8	TRBJ1-1
CASGGPSEIGDEQFF	TGTGCCAGCGGTGGACCTAGTGAAATTGGCGATGAGCAGTTCTTC	.	.	TRBV6-1	TRBJ2-1
CASRFGAGGPEQYF	TGTGCCAGCAGGTTCGGGGCGGGAGGGCCCGAGCAGTACTTC	.	TRBD2	TRBV7-9	TRBJ2-7
CASSGGRTYEQYF	TGTGCCAGCTCCGGGGGTAGAACCTACGAGCAGTACTTC	.	.	TRBV9	TRBJ2-7
CASSFGLGHQPQHF	TGTGCCAGCAGTTTTGGGCTGGGGCATCAGCCCCAGCATTTT	few	.	TRBV27	TRBJ1-5